These T cell receptor beta chains were read from a single sample in a study of shared clonotypes between healthy human individuals. Sequencing was performed with immunoSEQ multiplex PCR; in TCRdb, only in-frame clones are kept and a portion is missing. Of 800,000 to 1,200,000 clones listed, roughly 74% are singletons. Material for sequencing was memory CD4+ T cells from PBMCs. The receptors were gathered from a man aged 18 to 29 in good health. Some clones in this sample may be carry-over from other donors' samples. Both conserved end residues are part of each CDR3. The order of the fields is clone size, D gene, J gene, V gene, CDR3 protein, CDR3 DNA. The D gene is left open where the match is weak. Clone size is shown for a subset of rows, as once, few, many or a class of expanded clone.

- - TRBJ1-1 TRBV19 CASSIDLTGTDPEAFF TGTGCCAGTAGTATAGATCTAACAGGGACGGATCCTGAAGCTTTCTTT
- TRBD1 TRBJ1-4 TRBV7-8 CASSLAGTGREKLFF TGTGCCAGCAGCTTAGCCGGGACAGGGCGCGAAAAACTGTTTTTT
- - TRBJ1-4 TRBV6-5 CASSPEDREKLFF TGTGCCAGCAGTCCCGAGGATCGGGAAAAACTGTTTTTT
- - TRBJ1-4 TRBV5-1 CASSLRGDDEKLFF TGCGCCAGCAGCTTGAGAGGGGACGATGAAAAACTGTTTTTT
- - TRBJ2-7 TRBV15 CATSLRTGVYEQYF TGTGCCACCAGCCTTAGGACGGGAGTCTACGAGCAGTACTTC
- - TRBJ1-1 TRBV10-3 CAISESIVTEAFF TGTGCCATCAGTGAGTCAATTGTCACTGAAGCTTTCTTT
- TRBD2 TRBJ2-1 TRBV9 CASSVQAGGRVEQFF TGTGCCAGCAGCGTGCAAGCGGGAGGGCGGGTTGAGCAGTTCTTC
- - TRBJ2-7 TRBV5-1 CASSLAEGLRSYEQYF TGCGCCAGCAGCTTGGCCGAGGGTTTAAGGTCCTACGAGCAGTACTTC
once - TRBJ1-5 TRBV5-1 CASSASGGSGNQPQHF TGCGCCAGCAGCGCCAGCGGGGGCTCCGGGAATCAGCCCCAGCATTTT
- - TRBJ1-5 TRBV2 CASSEGQLSNQPQHF TGTGCCAGCAGTGAAGGGCAGCTTAGCAATCAGCCCCAGCATTTT
once - TRBJ1-4 TRBV5-1 CASSPPGQKGEKLFF TGCGCCAGCAGCCCTCCGGGACAAAAGGGGGAAAAACTGTTTTTT
- - TRBJ1-1 TRBV4-1 CASSQQRLAGGAFF TGCGCCAGCAGCCAACAACGACTTGCCGGCGGAGCTTTCTTT
- - TRBJ2-5 TRBV5-1 CASSWARVEETQYF TGCGCCAGCAGCTGGGCCCGAGTGGAAGAGACCCAGTACTTC
few - TRBJ2-7 TRBV7-9 CASSNYEQYF TGTGCCAGCAGCAATTACGAGCAGTACTTC
- - TRBJ1-5 TRBV28 CASGVKEDKAQHF TGTGCCAGCGGAGTAAAAGAAGATAAAGCCCAGCATTTT
- TRBD1 TRBJ2-6 TRBV4-2 CASSEGQQYSGANVLTF TGTGCCAGCAGCGAGGGACAGCAGTACTCTGGGGCCAACGTCCTGACTTTC
once - TRBJ1-1 TRBV11-2 CASSTERNTEAFF TGTGCCAGCAGCACCGAAAGGAACACTGAAGCTTTCTTT